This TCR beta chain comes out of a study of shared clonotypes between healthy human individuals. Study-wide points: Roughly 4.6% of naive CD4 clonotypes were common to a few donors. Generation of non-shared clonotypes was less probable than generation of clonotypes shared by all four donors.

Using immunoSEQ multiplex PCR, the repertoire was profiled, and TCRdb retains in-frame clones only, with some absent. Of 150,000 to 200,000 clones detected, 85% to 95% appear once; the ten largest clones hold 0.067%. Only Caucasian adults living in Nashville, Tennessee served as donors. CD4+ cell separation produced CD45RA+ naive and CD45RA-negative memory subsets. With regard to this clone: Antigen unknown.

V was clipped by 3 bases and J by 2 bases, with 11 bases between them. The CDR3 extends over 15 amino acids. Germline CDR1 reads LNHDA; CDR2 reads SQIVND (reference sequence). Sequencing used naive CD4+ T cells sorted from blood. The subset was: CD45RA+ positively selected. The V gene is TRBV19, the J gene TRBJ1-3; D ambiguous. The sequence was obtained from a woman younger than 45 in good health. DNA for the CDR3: TGTGCCAGTAGTATCCCCGTGACCGCTGGAAACACCATATATTTT. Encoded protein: CASSIPVTAGNTIYF. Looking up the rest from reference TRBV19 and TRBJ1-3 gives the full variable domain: DGGITQSPKYLFRKEGQNVTLSCEQNLNHDAMYWYRQDPGQGLRLIYYSQIVNDFQKGDIAEGYSVSREKKESFPLTVTSAQKNPTAFYLCASSIPVTAGNTIYFGEGSWLTVV.